This TCR beta chain emerged from a study of cytomegalovirus exposure and HLA in healthy donors (dated by TCRdb to between 2016 and 2019). Background for the entire study: In an earlier analysis of some 550 of the donors, approximately 300 Gb of sequence data and 100 million or so unique TCR beta sequences from 150 million to 200 million T cells were reported. Around 320 gigabases of sequencing data and 70 million to 100 million unique TCR sequences were included in an early release covering roughly 700 HLA-typed donors. Among the roughly 400 genotyped donors, more than 70% belonged to the genetic ancestry cluster associated with self-reported Caucasian donors. The aim of the study was to test whether cataloging public T cell receptors could identify signatures of past pathogen exposure. The study used immunosequencing to profile the T cell repertoires of approximately 690 subjects and linked those repertoires to cytomegalovirus serostatus. Besides the first cohort of more than 650 subjects, a separate validation cohort made up of roughly 130 different subjects was used. To predict cytomegalovirus infection status, the study combined high-throughput TCR immunosequencing, statistical association of individual TCRs with disease status, and machine learning. In a later analysis, previously published TCR beta repertoires from fewer than 750 donors were re-analyzed and high-resolution HLA genotyping was added so that TCR occurrence patterns could be studied. In the later analysis, no new phenotypic data were used to find candidate immune exposures; instead, reliance was placed on TCR beta sequences and their occurrence across donors. To decide whether each TCR beta V gene segment behaved as functional or pseudogenic, an earlier analysis of some 540 of the donors relied on high-throughput TCR beta sequencing. Alongside the repertoire data, information on donor age, sex, ethnicity and CMV serostatus was compiled. Genome-wide SNP genotypes for about three fifths of the 666 donors were used in a later genetic analysis, which treated that subset as a discovery cohort. All discovery cohort repertoires had been generated using a single sequencing platform. Class I and class II HLA loci were covered by the typing at four-digit resolution. Typing coverage varied by locus: roughly 629-640 donors for A, B, C, DRB1 and DQB1; 500 to 550 for DQA1; 600 to 610 for DPA1; roughly 450 for DPB1. Roughly five DR-DQ haplotypes were treated as single units for association and clustering because of strong linkage in the cohort. On average, about 200,000 unique TCR beta nucleotide sequences were sequenced per donor among about 400 genotyped donors of the cohort, with 15% to 20% of those sequences being non-productive. Study-level results and caveats: HLA typing was unavailable for some donors at each locus, so association tests used only the typed subset. When HLA alleles, especially DR and DQ, strongly co-occurred, attributing TCR associations to individual alleles was difficult. According to the authors, the approach could potentially be generalized to other disease states and immunological phenotypes. According to a later genetic analysis, donors in an Asian-associated ancestry cluster had fewer N-insertions in productive TCRs than the approximately 700-donor mean. The only immune exposure information available for the cohort was CMV serostatus. A later analysis reported that several top co-occurrence clusters appeared linked to parvovirus B19, influenza, CMV and Epstein-Barr virus. Across donors, most TCR sequences were observed very rarely, whereas some public TCRs were present in many individuals. A later genetic analysis associated a missense DCLRE1C variant with V-gene and J-gene trimming of TCR beta chains, and an independent cohort replicated the association. In a later analysis, TCR association rates were found to vary across HLA loci, with the most associated TCRs seen for DRB1 alleles and the fewest for HLA-C alleles. A group of highly shared sequence variants was considered likely to be a technical artifact of the sequencing pipeline. A further reported finding was that TCR beta sequences accurately predicted the HLA-A and HLA-B alleles for most subjects in the first cohort. A later analysis found that HLA-associated TCR beta chains were more clonally expanded and had lower generation probabilities than equally common non-associated chains. The study listed approximately 160 TCR beta chains as associated with cytomegalovirus. Broadly in line with IMGT annotations, most TCR beta V segments showed up in productive rearrangements about 87% or about 30% of the time in an earlier analysis of under 700 of the donors. Only TCR beta chains were sequenced in this cohort, and the absence of alpha or paired-chain data limited detectable features. Some IMGT-functional V segments, including TRBV6-2 and TRBV6-3, could not be told apart with the 87-base-pair reads, so those segments were excluded. The earlier analysis of some 560 of the donors excluded roughly 17 rarely observed V segments, including chromosome 9 orphons, because counts were too low. In a later analysis, about 16,000 TCR beta sequences were associated with specific HLA alleles at a false discovery rate of 0.05. A few of the identified cytomegalovirus-associated TCR beta chains were confirmed in vitro to be specific for cytomegalovirus antigens. Correlated functional status among segregating V segments might reflect linkage disequilibrium, but an unknown experimental factor could not be ruled out. Most CMV-associated TCR beta chains appeared to be HLA-restricted in a later analysis, and the HLA associations seemed to be driven largely by CMV exposure. The presence/absence analyses assumed that sequencing depth was roughly uniform across donors, and that assumption may not be true. In both the original and validation cohorts, the classifier was reported to diagnose cytomegalovirus status with high specificity and sensitivity.

Library generation was performed with the immunoSEQ multiplex PCR assay. For the multiplex PCR, a mixture combining 60 forward primers for TCR Vbeta segments and 13 reverse primers for TCR Jbeta segments was used. Amplification of the CDR3 region of rearranged TCR beta genes was performed with a multiplex PCR assay on genomic DNA. Amplified TCR beta libraries were sequenced as 87-base-pair reads on the Illumina HiSeq System. On the authors' methods: A later analysis counted approximately 76 million unique TCR beta chains across the 666 repertoires, and some 11 million of these chains were shared by at least two donors. To remove PCR and sequencing errors, raw reads were error-corrected and collapsed into unique sequences using a nearest-neighbor algorithm that merged closely related sequences. Alignment of CDR3 sequences to IMGT reference sequences was used to assign V, D and J gene segments. For a sequence to be retained, a match of at least six nucleotides was required to both a V gene segment and a J gene segment. Rearrangements were classified as productive when the CDR3 lacked stop codons and remained in frame with V and J, and all other rearrangements were classified as non-productive. Following IMGT convention, CDR3 was defined as the stretch from the second conserved V-encoded cysteine to the conserved J-encoded phenylalanine. In an earlier analysis of around 570 of the donors, sequences lacking an unambiguous match to a single V gene segment were excluded. An earlier analysis of around 600 of the donors classified V segments as functional when productive rearrangements were above 56.7% and as segregating when the standard deviation between donors was above 5%. To diagnose cytomegalovirus status from the catalog of TCR beta chain sequences, a statistical classification framework was built. In a later analysis, TCR nucleotide sequences were compared against IMGT/GENE-DB human TR gene sequences so that V and J genes could be assigned. A later analysis assigned CDR3 sequences and most-parsimonious VDJ recombination scenarios with the TCRdist pipeline. A later analysis defined each TCR beta chain by its CDR3 amino acid sequence plus V-gene family, and excluded reads lacking a unique V-gene family. As a way to deal with suspected cross-contamination and a sequencing artifact, a later analysis dropped under 600 nucleotide sequences that were highly shared and had low generation probability. In a later analysis, a clonal expansion index for each public chain was calculated from normalized within-repertoire ranks of inferred template counts. In a later analysis, generation probabilities were computed with a VDJ recombination model fitted to out-of-frame rearrangements, and the resulting probabilities were checked against IGoR. In a later analysis, TCR-TCR, TCR-HLA and TCR-CMV co-occurrence was scored with hypergeometric tests, and a repertoire-size bias correction was applied to TCR pairs. In a later analysis, false discovery rates were estimated by permuting HLA or CMV assignments 20 times. A later analysis grouped co-occurring TCRs with DBSCAN, adding TCRdist sequence similarity when clustering within HLA-allele-positive subsets. Repertoires with fewer than 30,000 or more than 120,000 public chains, plus five repertoires with anomalous nucleotide sharing, were excluded from co-occurrence clustering. Not all clones reach the TCRdb copy of this immuneACCESS table, which keeps in-frame sequences only. Checked studies attribute under half of the gap to unresolved V genes and leave the rest unexplained. V and J calls and clone size are those listed in that table; D and trimming were worked out from the DNA. This sample gives around 110,000 clones in total; roughly a tenth of them show up just once. The ten largest clones represent 2.5% to 3.5% of the sample.

The cohort comprised 670 or so healthy bone marrow donors. At the time of sampling, every cohort member was nominally healthy, though immune exposures that went unrecorded were likely present. The donor was CMV seronegative and belonged to the group of approximately 320 seronegative cohort members. Each donor provided a peripheral blood sample, and peripheral blood mononuclear cells were used for TCR beta sequencing. The Qiagen DNeasy Blood Extraction Kit was used to extract genomic DNA from the blood cell samples. V loses 0 bases at its end and J loses 2 bases; junction bases beyond the gene matches: 7. From the germline V gene (reference sequence), CDR1 is GTSNPN and CDR2 is SVGIG. The cysteine opens and the phenylalanine closes a CDR3 of 15 amino acids. Only CDR3 DNA remains: 45 bases, in frame from the first base. There are a few counts of this clone. Its antigen remains unidentified. Base qualities are missing; no much larger clone stands one base away.

The rearrangement joined TRBV30 to TRBJ2-7, and 7 junctional nucleotides match TRBD1. The sequence was obtained from a young man in good health and CMV-seronegative. The sample comprised PBMCs. The CDR3 has the sequence CAWSVPRGRPYEQYF. The nucleotide sequence is TGTGCCTGGAGTGTACCTAGGGGGCGTCCCTACGAGCAGTACTTC.